This is a list of T cell receptor beta chains from one sample in a study of blood T cell repertoires in COVID-19. TCRdb's table, derived via immunoSEQ multiplex PCR, lists solely in-frame clones and lacks some. The sample yields approximately 490,000 clones, roughly 87% seen once. The sequenced material came from PBMCs or T cells enriched from blood (not recorded which). These TCRs come from a young woman who had recovered from COVID-19. Each CDR3 is given with its conserved first and last residue. The order of the fields is J gene, clone size, V gene, D gene, CDR3 DNA, CDR3 protein. The D gene is left open where the match is weak. Expanded clones are given a class, and other clones once, few, many or no size at all.

J gene: TRBJ2-3; clone size: once; V gene: TRBV19; D gene: TRBD1; CDR3 DNA: TGTGCCAGTAGTCCGAGGACAGGGAGAGAAGCAGATACGCAGTATTTT; CDR3 protein: CASSPRTGREADTQYF
J gene: TRBJ1-1; clone size: -; V gene: TRBV5-1; D gene: -; CDR3 DNA: TGCGCCAGCAGCCCTGGTGGGGCAGGCCCTGAAGCTTTCTTT; CDR3 protein: CASSPGGAGPEAFF
J gene: TRBJ1-1; clone size: -; V gene: TRBV18; D gene: -; CDR3 DNA: TGTGCCAGCTCGCTGAGCGCGAACACTGAAGCTTTCTTT; CDR3 protein: CASSLSANTEAFF
J gene: TRBJ2-7; clone size: -; V gene: TRBV25-1; D gene: -; CDR3 DNA: TGTGCCAGCAGCCCTTTGGACAGCTCCTACGAGCAGTACTTC; CDR3 protein: CASSPLDSSYEQYF
J gene: TRBJ2-3; clone size: -; V gene: TRBV19; D gene: TRBD1; CDR3 DNA: TGTGCCAGTAGTGACCAGGGGGTGGACTTGGGGCATACGCAGTATTTT; CDR3 protein: CASSDQGVDLGHTQYF
J gene: TRBJ2-5; clone size: -; V gene: TRBV15; D gene: -; CDR3 DNA: TGTGCCACCAGCAGGGAGGGTGATCAAGAGACCCAGTACTTC; CDR3 protein: CATSREGDQETQYF
J gene: TRBJ2-5; clone size: -; V gene: TRBV27; D gene: TRBD2; CDR3 DNA: TGTGCCAGCAGGCCCAGCGGGGAAGGCGAGACCCAGTACTTC; CDR3 protein: CASRPSGEGETQYF
J gene: TRBJ1-4; clone size: -; V gene: TRBV4-1; D gene: -; CDR3 DNA: TGCGCCAGCAGCCAAGACAGGGGAAATGAAAAACTGTTTTTT; CDR3 protein: CASSQDRGNEKLFF
J gene: TRBJ2-7; clone size: once; V gene: TRBV29-1; D gene: TRBD2; CDR3 DNA: TGCAGCGTCATACGGACTAGCCTGAGCTCCTACGAGCAGTACTTC; CDR3 protein: CSVIRTSLSSYEQYF
J gene: TRBJ2-1; clone size: -; V gene: TRBV7-2; D gene: -; CDR3 DNA: TGTGCCAGCAGCTTAGGAAAAGGGGCCTACAATGAGCAGTTCTTC; CDR3 protein: CASSLGKGAYNEQFF
J gene: TRBJ2-7; clone size: -; V gene: TRBV7-2; D gene: TRBD2; CDR3 DNA: TGTGCCAGCAGCTTCCCTAGCGGGGGGGTTCCCACCTACGAGCAGTACTTC; CDR3 protein: CASSFPSGGVPTYEQYF
J gene: TRBJ1-1; clone size: once; V gene: TRBV18; D gene: -; CDR3 DNA: TGTGCCAGCTCACCACAATCCCGGTGGAACACTGAAGCTTTCTTT; CDR3 protein: CASSPQSRWNTEAFF
J gene: TRBJ1-2; clone size: -; V gene: TRBV28; D gene: -; CDR3 DNA: TGTGCCACCACTTCCGGGACAAGTGGCTACACCTTC; CDR3 protein: CATTSGTSGYTF
J gene: TRBJ2-7; clone size: -; V gene: TRBV30; D gene: -; CDR3 DNA: TGTGCCTGTCACAGGGGGGGCGAGCAGTACTTC; CDR3 protein: CACHRGGEQYF